Below are 12 T cell receptor beta chains sequenced from a single sample in a study of T-cell memory formation after mild COVID-19. TCRdb re-derived calls from the 5' RACE reads in MiXCR, one entry per CDR3 protein. The repertoire consists of 550,000 to 600,000 distinct CDR3 sequences, with approximately 21% occurring once and the leading ten covering under 8.5%. Material for sequencing was PBMCs or a T cell subset sorted from them (not recorded which). All receptors come from an adult woman who had mild COVID-19 (a few samples of this study predate the infection). Cell type and time point are not known.

This chain connects TRBV15 to TRBJ2-1, with D possibly being TRBD1 or TRBD2 (5 bases each). From germline, CDR1 is LNHNV and CDR2 YYDKDF (reference sequence). The CDR3 spans 17 residues. V was clipped by 4 bases and J by 0 bases, with 16 bases between them. DNA of the CDR3: TGTGCCACCAGCACTACCGGGACCGCCAGCTCCTACAATGAGCAGTTCTTC. Translated, it gives CATSTTGTASSYNEQFF.

In its sample, this clonotype was seen a few times. The rearrangement joins TRBV18 to TRBJ1-6; D not certain. V shed 1 base and J shed 7 bases, with 11 bases lying between them. Germline CDR1 and CDR2: KGHSH and LQKENI. CDR3 length: 15 residues. DNA of the CDR3: TGTGCCAGCTCACCACTTATCTCCGAGAATTCACCCCTCCACTTT. Translating it yields CASSPLISENSPLHF. Full variable domain (remainder filled in from reference TRBV18 and TRBJ1-6): NAGVMQNPRHLVRRRGQEARLRCSPMKGHSHVYWYRQLPEEGLKFMVYLQKENIIDESGMPKERFSAEFPKEGPSILRIQQVVRGDSAAYFCASSPLISENSPLHFGNGTRLTVT.

This clonotype has just a few counts. The chain combines TRBV27 with TRBJ2-2, with no clear D. Germline V gives CDR1 MNHEY, CDR2 SMNVEV (reference sequence). CDR3 size: 13 residues. V was clipped by 3 bases and J by 6 bases, with 8 bases between them. This CDR3 is CASSFWASGELFF. The CDR3 nucleotides are TGTGCCAGCAGTTTTTGGGCGTCCGGGGAGCTGTTTTTT.

This clonotype was observed a few times. The rearrangement joins TRBV6-6 to TRBJ1-2, with TRBD1 matching 7 bases. Germline V gene sequence: CDR1 MNHNY, CDR2 SVGAGI (reference sequence). The trim removed 0 bases at V and 3 bases at J, leaving 13 bases unmatched. The CDR3 is made up of 18 amino acids. The CDR3 DNA follows: TGTGCCAGCAGTTACTCGACGGCAGGGGGAATCGGTGACTATGGCTACACCTTC. Protein sequence: CASSYSTAGGIGDYGYTF.

This clonotype showed up just a few times. This chain connects TRBV7-9 to TRBJ1-1, with TRBD1 identical over 7 bases. This CDR3 contains 14 residues. Germline CDR1 reads SEHNR; CDR2 reads FQNEAQ (reference sequence). The ends lost 1 base at V and 8 bases at J; junction bases unmatched: 7. The CDR3 coding sequence is TGTGCCAGCAGCTTAGGATCAGGGGGATCGGAAGCTTTCTTT. Amino acid sequence: CASSLGSGGSEAFF.

The sample holds a few counts of this clonotype. The chain combines TRBV7-9 with TRBJ2-4; weak D call: TRBD2 (7 bases). Trimming stripped 5 bases from V and 1 base from J, with 15 bases between. The germline V gene has CDR1 SEHNR and CDR2 FQNEAQ (reference sequence). The CDR3 runs to 16 residues. The CDR3 nucleotides are TGTGCCAGCAGCCGACCAGGGGAGGGGGCCAAAAACATTCAGTACTTC. Encoded protein: CASSRPGEGAKNIQYF.

The CDR3 nucleotides read TGTGCCAGCACCCTTAGCCCTAGCGCCAATGAGCAGTTCTTC. Translated: CASTLSPSANEQFF. J is TRBJ2-1 and V is TRBV11-2; D might be TRBD2 (6 bases). The CDR3 sequence is 14 residues long. CDR1 SGHAT and CDR2 FQNNGV come from the germline V gene. Trimming removed 7 bases from V and 6 bases from J, with 16 bases in between. Together with reference TRBV11-2 and TRBJ2-1, the CDR3 gives the full variable domain: EAGVAQSPRYKIIEKRQSVAFWCNPISGHATLYWYQQILGQGPKLLIQFQNNGVVDDSQLPKDRFSAERLKGVDSTLKIQPAKLEDSAVYLCASTLSPSANEQFFGPGTRLTVL.

The J gene is TRBJ2-3, the V gene TRBV6-2 or TRBV6-3; D call uncertain. Trimming took 6 bases from V and 4 from J, leaving 11 bases between them. From germline, CDR1 is MNHEY and CDR2 SVGEGT. The CDR3 has 13 amino acids. The CDR3 nucleotides are TGTGCCAGCAGACCTAGTCAAGCAGATACGCAGTATTTT. Its protein product is CASRPSQADTQYF.

This clonotype appeared a few times. CDR3 nucleotide sequence: TGTGCCAGCAGTTACTCGGTGGCCCACTCCTACGAGCAGTACTTC. Translation: CASSYSVAHSYEQYF. The chain carries TRBV6-6 and TRBJ2-7; D gene uncertain. V lost 0 bases and J 0 bases, leaving 9 bases between the germline ends. Germline V lookup: CDR1 MNHNY, CDR2 SVGAGI (reference sequence). The CDR3 is 15 amino acids.

This clonotype was counted only a few times. V gene TRBV6-8 combines with J gene TRBJ2-5; unclear D gene. V lost 7 bases and J 6 bases, leaving 12 bases between the germline ends. Germline V lookup: CDR1 MNHGY, CDR2 SAAAGT. This CDR3 region has 12 residues. The CDR3 is CASIGRGKTQYF. The CDR3 bases are TGTGCCAGCATAGGCAGAGGAAAGACCCAGTACTTC.

In nucleotides, the CDR3 is TGTGCCAGCAACAGGGTGGGGGACACAGATACGCAGTATTTT. Residues: CASNRVGDTDTQYF. The chain recombines TRBV6-5 with TRBJ2-3; D possibly corresponds to TRBD1 (6 bases). The CDR3 extends over 14 amino acids. Trimming removed 7 bases from V and 2 bases from J, with 13 bases in between. The germline gives CDR1 MNHEY, CDR2 SVGAGI.

V gene TRBV5-1 combines with J gene TRBJ2-7; 10 bases fit TRBD1. Germline V gene lookup returns CDR1 SGHRS and CDR2 YFSETQ. The V gene end was trimmed by 4 bases and the J gene end by 2 bases; junction bases not matched to a gene: 6. The CDR3 consists of 15 residues. CDR3 sequence (DNA): TGCGCCAGCAGCCCTGGGGACAGGGGTCCCTACGAGCAGTACTTC. Translation: CASSPGDRGPYEQYF.